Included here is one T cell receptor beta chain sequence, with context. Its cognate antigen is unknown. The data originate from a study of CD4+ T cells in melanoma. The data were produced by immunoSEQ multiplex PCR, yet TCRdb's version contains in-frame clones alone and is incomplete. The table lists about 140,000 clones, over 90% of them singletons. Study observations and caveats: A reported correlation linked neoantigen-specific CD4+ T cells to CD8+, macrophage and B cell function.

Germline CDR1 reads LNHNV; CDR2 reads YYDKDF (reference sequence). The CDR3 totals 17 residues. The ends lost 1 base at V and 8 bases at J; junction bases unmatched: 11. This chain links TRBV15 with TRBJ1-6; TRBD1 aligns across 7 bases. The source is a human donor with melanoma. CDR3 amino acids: CATSRAKSTGLDSPLHF. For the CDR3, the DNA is TGTGCCACCAGCAGAGCAAAATCGACAGGGTTGGATTCACCCCTCCACTTT.